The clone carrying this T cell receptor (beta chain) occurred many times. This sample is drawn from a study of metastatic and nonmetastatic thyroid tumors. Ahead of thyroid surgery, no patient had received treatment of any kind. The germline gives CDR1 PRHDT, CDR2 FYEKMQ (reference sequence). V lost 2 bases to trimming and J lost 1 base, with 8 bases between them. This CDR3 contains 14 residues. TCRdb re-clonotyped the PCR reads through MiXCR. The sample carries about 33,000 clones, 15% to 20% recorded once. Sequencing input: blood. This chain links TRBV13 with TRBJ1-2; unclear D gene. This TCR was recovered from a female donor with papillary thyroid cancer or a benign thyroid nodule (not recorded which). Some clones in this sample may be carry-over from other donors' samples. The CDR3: CASSLLNGNYGYTF. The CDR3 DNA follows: TGTGCCAGCAGCTTATTGAACGGTAACTATGGCTACACCTTC.